What follows is one T cell receptor beta chain and its context. This sample stems from a study of cytomegalovirus exposure and HLA in healthy donors. The V gene's germline CDR1 is LNHDA and CDR2 SQIVND (reference sequence). V gave up 5 bases and J gave up 0 bases, with 11 bases separating them. The length of the CDR3 is 16 residues. Vbeta (60) and Jbeta (13) primers were used in the PCR. Some clones are missing from TCRdb's copy, which holds only in-frame ones; the method was immunoSEQ multiplex PCR. The sample totals roughly 75,000 clones. The gene calls are TRBV19 and TRBJ2-6; tentatively, D is TRBD1 (6 bases). Sample: PBMCs. The source of this sequence is a man aged 40-49 years in good health and CMV-seronegative. CDR3 sequence reads: CASSDQGISGANVLTF. The CDR3 region has the DNA TGTGCCAGTAGTGACCAGGGGATCTCTGGGGCCAACGTCCTGACTTTC.